This T cell receptor beta chain comes out of a study of control samples from healthy donors and cancer patients. Trimming pared 1 base from V and 5 bases from J, leaving 11 bases between. Germline values: CDR1 LGHNA, CDR2 YSLEER. CDR3 length: 15 residues. Profiled with immunoSEQ multiplex PCR; TCRdb holds only in-frame clones, not every one. The table has roughly 140,000 clones, around 90% seen once. This clone has only a few counts. The sequence derives from a man aged 30-40 years in good health. The chain combines TRBV4-3 with TRBJ1-4; no clear D gene. Sequencing input: blood. In DNA form, the CDR3 reads TGCGCCAGCAGCCAAGGGGCAGGTGAGAATGAAAAACTGTTTTTT. The encoded protein is CASSQGAGENEKLFF.